These 16 T cell receptor beta chains share one sample of origin, sequenced in a study of regulatory T cells in long-lasting Graves disease. Researchers made TCR beta libraries by using iRepertoire HTBI primers and running Arm-PCR on CDR3 regions. TCRdb ran MiXCR on the multiplex PCR reads and lists one entry per CDR3 protein. Seen here are around 400,000 distinct CDR3 sequences, about 21% observed once, and the top ten hold around an eighth. The sample's time point: persistent/refractory GD, antithyroid drugs over 5 years with positive TRAb. Following extraction of RNA from PBMCs, that RNA was used to make the TCR library. Sequenced material: peripheral blood mononuclear cells (PBMCs), taken when the disease was refractory, from a patient treated with antithyroid drugs. The receptors come from a female donor with Graves disease.

As for this clonotype: It may be a read error: a sequence one base away is much more abundant. This sequence joins TRBV6-5 and TRBJ2-7; D gene unclear. The CDR3 covers 12 residues. Germline CDR1 reads MNHEY; CDR2 reads SVGAGI. The CDR3 DNA reads TGTGCCAACAGTTACCCCCGGTACGAGCAGTACTTC. Translation gives CANSYPRYEQYF.

V and J are TRBV6-2 or TRBV6-3 and TRBJ1-4; D is possibly TRBD1 (5 bases). Germline CDR1 and CDR2: MNHEY and SVGEGT. V was cut by 5 bases and J by 7 bases, with 20 bases left in between. This CDR3 has 16 residues. The CDR3 sequence: CASSTTPGGNSEKLFF. The CDR3 nucleotides are TGTGCCAGCAGTACCACTCCTGGGGGAAATAGTGAAAAACTGTTTTTT.

The chain uses TRBV19 and TRBJ2-6; a possible D gene is TRBD1 (6 bases). Germline assignment: CDR1 LNHDA and CDR2 SQIVND (reference sequence). Trimming removed 6 bases at V and 0 bases at J, with 9 bases between. This CDR3 comprises 15 residues. CDR3 loop: CASSGQHSGANVLTF. The DNA of the CDR3 is TGTGCCAGTAGCGGACAGCACTCTGGGGCCAACGTCCTGACTTTC. The whole variable domain, filled in from reference TRBV19 and TRBJ2-6, reads DGGITQSPKYLFRKEGQNVTLSCEQNLNHDAMYWYRQDPGQGLRLIYYSQIVNDFQKGDIAEGYSVSREKKESFPLTVTSAQKNPTAFYLCASSGQHSGANVLTFGAGSRLTVL.

Many counts were recorded for this clonotype. J is TRBJ2-7 and V is TRBV2, with TRBD2 matching 9 bases. Germline lookup yields CDR1 SNHLY and CDR2 FYNNEI. The CDR3 has 13 amino acids. V trimming: 7 bases; J trimming: 4 bases; junction bases outside the gene matches: 5. This CDR3 is CASKVTSGYEQYF. Written as DNA, the CDR3 is TGTGCCAGCAAAGTGACTAGCGGATACGAGCAGTACTTC.

This clonotype has more than one count but fewer than ten. V and J are TRBV20-1 and TRBJ1-4; D unclear. This CDR3 region has 13 residues. Germline CDR1 and CDR2: DFQATT and SNEGSKA (reference sequence). Trimming took off 3 bases at V and 5 bases at J, with 10 bases between the two ends. CDR3 residues: CSASNVRNEKLFF. The CDR3 DNA sequence: TGCAGTGCTAGTAATGTCAGAAATGAAAAACTGTTTTTT.

The V and J genes are TRBV19 and TRBJ2-5; D is unclear. V was trimmed by 4 bases and J by 5 bases, leaving 11 bases between them. This CDR3 is built from 13 residues. Germline V gene sequence: CDR1 LNHDA, CDR2 SQIVND (reference sequence). The CDR3 sequence: CASSSTQRETQYF. The CDR3 nucleotides read TGTGCCAGTAGTAGCACCCAACGGGAGACCCAGTACTTC.

This clonotype occurred many times. The rearrangement links TRBV7-3 to TRBJ2-2; 7 nucleotides align to TRBD2. With 4 bases clipped from V and 7 bases from J, the junction kept 15 bases outside the gene matches. CDR3 length: 17 residues. Germline V CDR1 and CDR2: SGHTA, FQGTGA. The CDR3 sequence: CASSSPLGASGVGELFF. In DNA, the CDR3 is TGTGCCAGCAGCTCTCCTCTTGGGGCTAGCGGAGTCGGGGAGCTGTTTTTT.

This clonotype was found many times. CDR3 nucleotides: TGTGCCAGCAGCCAAGCCTCAATGGAGACCCAGTACTTC. It specifies CASSQASMETQYF. The V and J genes are TRBV3-1 and TRBJ2-5; D remains ambiguous. The CDR3 length is 13 residues. V was clipped by 1 base and J by 5 bases, with 8 bases between them. Germline CDR1 LGHDT, CDR2 YNNKEL (reference sequence).

The gene calls are TRBV20-1 and TRBJ2-2, with D tentatively TRBD1 or TRBD2 (7 bases each). Germline CDR1 DFQATT, CDR2 SNEGSKA (reference sequence). The CDR3 totals 15 residues. V gave up 6 bases and J gave up 5 bases, with 19 bases separating them. DNA for the CDR3: TGCAGTGCAACCAGGGGGAGGGTGGGGACCGGGGAGCTGTTTTTT. As protein: CSATRGRVGTGELFF.

This clonotype was seen at least ten times. DNA for the CDR3: TGCAGTGCTACTCTCGGGAGGGCTAATTCACCCCTCCACTTT. Its translation is CSATLGRANSPLHF. The chain uses TRBV20-1 and TRBJ1-6, with no clear D. The length of the CDR3 is 14 residues. V lost 4 bases and J 6 bases, leaving 13 bases between the germline ends. The germline gives CDR1 DFQATT, CDR2 SNEGSKA (reference sequence).

The J gene is TRBJ2-1, the V gene TRBV4-1, with 13 bases fitting TRBD2. In germline, CDR1 is MGHRA, CDR2 YSYEKL. V lost 4 bases and J lost 6; bases outside the gene matches: 6. The CDR3 has 16 amino acids. CDR3 bases: TGCGCCAGCAGCCCCGATACTAGCGGGAGGGGCAATGAGCAGTTCTTC. Translating gives CASSPDTSGRGNEQFF.

The chain has TRBV27 and TRBJ2-1; D is possibly TRBD1 (6 bases). V lost 5 bases to trimming and J lost 6 bases, with 14 bases between them. The CDR3 sequence is 14 residues long. Germline V gene lookup returns CDR1 MNHEY and CDR2 SMNVEV (reference sequence). The CDR3 sequence is CASSPGTTSNEQFF. In DNA form, the CDR3 reads TGTGCCAGCAGTCCCGGGACAACCTCCAATGAGCAGTTCTTC.

This clonotype was observed at least ten times. J is TRBJ2-2 and V is TRBV30; D gene ambiguous. The V end lost 0 bases, the J end lost 4 bases, and 6 bases lay between the germline ends. CDR1 GTSNPN and CDR2 SVGIG come from the germline V gene (reference sequence). CDR3 length equals 13 residues. CDR3 sequence (DNA): TGTGCCTGGAGTGTATTTATCACCGGGGAGCTGTTTTTT. It codes for CAWSVFITGELFF.

This clonotype was recorded at least ten times. The J gene is TRBJ2-5, the V gene TRBV12-3 or TRBV12-4; 11 nucleotides align to TRBD2. Trimming at V came to 6 bases and at J to 5 bases, leaving 14 bases not matched to a gene. This CDR3 spans 17 amino acids. The CDR3 region has the DNA TGTGCCAGCAGCGGATCCGGGACTAGCGGCGTTGGCGAGACCCAGTACTTC. Residues: CASSGSGTSGVGETQYF.

This clonotype has a count of ten or more. This chain uses TRBV7-9 with TRBJ2-7; D is unresolved. CDR1 is SEHNR, CDR2 FQNEAQ, per germline (reference sequence). Between the trimmed V and J ends, which lost 5 bases and 4 bases, there was a span of 15 bases. This CDR3 spans 14 amino acids. The CDR3 sequence is CASSPRPPRYEQYF. CDR3 bases: TGTGCCAGCAGCCCGCGCCCCCCGCGGTACGAGCAGTACTTC.

In its sample, this clonotype was seen once. This rearrangement joins TRBV19 to TRBJ1-1; no firm D call. From germline, CDR1 is LNHDA and CDR2 SQIVND (reference sequence). CDR3 size: 14 residues. V shed 7 bases and J shed 4 bases, with 16 bases lying between them. CDR3 residues: CASTYGIVATEAFF. CDR3 nucleotide sequence: TGTGCCAGTACTTATGGGATAGTTGCCACTGAAGCTTTCTTT.